This entry is about one T cell receptor (beta chain). Its cognate antigen is unknown. This record comes from a study of blood T cells in healthy people across ages. CDR1 and CDR2 from the germline V gene are MGHDK and SYGVNS. The CDR3 is 17 amino acids. With V trimmed by 4 bases and J by 4 bases, 10 bases remained unmatched. The authors isolated at least 6 million PBMCs per sample. Study-level findings and limits: Age brought a roughly linear fall in TCR beta diversity measured per million T cells. The study lacked donor CMV status, which possibly confounded expanded clonotype changes.

The authors ran a second PCR of about 7 to 11 cycles using a sample-barcoded 5' primer and a J-beta primer mix. TCRdb re-analysed the 5' RACE reads in MiXCR, keeping a single row per CDR3 protein. Among about 670,000 distinct CDR3 sequences listed, around 52% were seen once. What was sequenced was blood. This sequence was found in a woman aged 80 or over in good health. This sequence joins TRBV25-1 and TRBJ2-1; TRBD1 matches at 10 bases. Here the CDR3 reads CASSGGGQGFLYNEQFF. CDR3 nucleotide sequence: TGTGCCAGCAGTGGTGGGGGACAGGGGTTTTTGTACAATGAGCAGTTCTTC.